A single sample is the source of the 13 T cell receptor beta chains below, sequenced in a study of identical twins. TCRdb reanalysed the 5' RACE reads using MiXCR and keeps one entry per CDR3 protein. The profile shows 600,000 to 850,000 distinct CDR3 sequences, roughly 18% of them singletons. This sample also belongs to another study, concerning T cells expressing NK-cell markers.

Sequenced: PBMCs. The source is a woman aged 18 to 35 in good health.

The rearrangement joins TRBV7-9 to TRBJ2-2; 8 nucleotides align to TRBD1. Germline loops: CDR1 SEHNR, CDR2 FQNEAQ (reference sequence). The CDR3 runs 16 residues. J gave up 1 base and V 4 bases, and 5 bases lay outside the gene matches. The CDR3 reads CASSSSGTGNTGELFF. CDR3 DNA: TGTGCCAGCAGCTCGTCCGGGACAGGGAACACCGGGGAGCTGTTTTTT.

This chain connects TRBV14 to TRBJ1-3; D is uncertain. CDR3 length equals 13 residues. CDR1 SGHDN and CDR2 FVKESK come from the germline V gene. Trimming shortened V by 1 base and J by 5 bases, and 6 bases separated the two germline ends. The CDR3 region is CASSQVIRNTIYF. The DNA of the CDR3 is TGTGCCAGCAGCCAAGTCATCCGAAACACCATATATTTT.

There are a few counts of this clonotype. The gene calls are TRBV21-1 and TRBJ2-6. TRBV21-1 is a known pseudogene. The CDR3 runs 14 residues. The chain's CDR3 is CASTLPNGANVLTF. The CDR3 region has the DNA TGTGCCAGCACCCTACCCAATGGGGCCAACGTCCTGACTTTC.

This chain uses TRBV25-1 with TRBJ2-6; no clear D. The CDR3 is 15 amino acids. Trimming left V 1 base short and J 0 bases short, with 4 bases between. Per germline, CDR1 MGHDK and CDR2 SYGVNS. The DNA for the CDR3 is TGTGCCAGCAGTGAATGGAGCTCTGGGGCCAACGTCCTGACTTTC. This sequence encodes CASSEWSSGANVLTF.

The CDR3: CASSLGLAGAQETQYF. As DNA, the CDR3 is TGCGCCAGCAGCTTGGGGCTAGCGGGAGCTCAAGAGACCCAGTACTTC. The chain employs TRBV5-1 and TRBJ2-5; 10 positions match TRBD2. The CDR3 totals 16 residues. The ends lost 0 bases at V and 2 bases at J; junction bases unmatched: 4. CDR1 and CDR2 from the germline V gene are SGHRS and YFSETQ.

This clonotype was counted between two and nine times. The gene calls are TRBV7-2 and TRBJ2-1; D remains ambiguous. Deletions cut 3 bases from V and 5 bases from J, with 8 bases between. From germline, CDR1 is SGHTA and CDR2 FQGNSA. The CDR3 extends over 13 amino acids. The CDR3 spells CASSFDRNNEQFF. The CDR3 bases are TGTGCCAGCAGCTTTGATCGGAACAATGAGCAGTTCTTC.

The chain combines TRBV19 with TRBJ2-2; D is uncertain. The CDR3 covers 16 residues. Germline CDR1 and CDR2: LNHDA and SQIVND (reference sequence). The germline V and J ends were trimmed by 7 bases and 3 bases, with 18 bases remaining between them. CDR3 in amino acids: CASTIGFYRYTGELFF. The CDR3, as DNA: TGTGCCAGTACAATAGGGTTCTACAGATACACCGGGGAGCTGTTTTTT.

This clonotype was detected a few times. One junction end disagrees with the germline gene, perhaps due to a read error. The chain links TRBV10-3 to TRBJ2-7; no reliable D call. CDR1 and CDR2 from the germline V gene are ENHRY and SYGVKD. The CDR3 contains 11 residues. The CDR3 nucleotides read TGTGCCACCAGTGAGTCTAACGAGCAGTACTTC. It translates to CATSESNEQYF.

This clonotype was seen more than once but under ten times. The chain links TRBV6-1 to TRBJ2-2; TRBD1 matches at 7 bases. CDR3 length equals 18 residues. Germline lookup yields CDR1 MNHNS and CDR2 SASEGT. The trim removed 6 bases at V and 1 base at J, leaving 14 bases unmatched. DNA of the CDR3: TGTGCCAGCAGAGCCCTCACCTGGACAGGAGGGAACACCGGGGAGCTGTTTTTT. Residues: CASRALTWTGGNTGELFF.

The V and J genes are TRBV20-1 and TRBJ1-1; 10 positions agree with TRBD1. CDR3 size: 13 residues. The J segment lost 4 bases and the V segment lost 5 bases, leaving 4 bases of the junction unmatched. Germline V gene lookup returns CDR1 DFQATT and CDR2 SNEGSKA (reference sequence). CDR3 coding DNA: TGCAGTGCTGACAGGGGGCCGAGCACTGAAGCTTTCTTT. It specifies CSADRGPSTEAFF.

The chain has TRBV7-9 and TRBJ2-2, with D maybe TRBD1 (6 bases). The germline V gene encodes CDR1 SEHNR and CDR2 FQNEAQ (reference sequence). The CDR3 contains 14 residues. V shed 4 bases and J shed 6 bases, with 12 bases lying between them. The DNA of the CDR3 is TGTGCCAGCAGCTCTGGACAGCAGTCCGGGGAGCTGTTTTTT. It codes for CASSSGQQSGELFF.

This chain uses TRBV9 with TRBJ2-1, with 14 bases lining up with TRBD2. V lost 4 bases and J lost 7; bases outside the gene matches: 7. The CDR3 loop spans 16 amino acids. The germline CDR1 and CDR2 sequences are SGDLS and YYNGEE. CDR3 protein: CASSPRTSGGQNEQFF. For the CDR3, the DNA is TGTGCCAGCAGCCCTCGGACTAGCGGGGGGCAAAATGAGCAGTTCTTC.

The rearrangement joins TRBV12-3 or TRBV12-4 to TRBJ1-1; no clear D gene. V dropped 6 bases and J dropped 1 base, with 9 bases sitting between them. The CDR3 is 13 residues long. The CDR3 loop reads CASREPGNTEAFF. CDR3 DNA: TGTGCCAGCAGGGAACCAGGGAACACTGAAGCTTTCTTT.